This entry describes one TCR beta chain. A far larger clone differs by one base, so this is likely a read error. It is likely a read error, because the conserved phenylalanine at the end of the CDR3 is missing. These data are taken from a study of low-dose radiotherapy and immunotherapy resistance in tumors. About the study: A daily 300 mg dose of oral aspirin was taken by patients for four cycles from cycle 1 day 1.

CDR3 length equals 11 residues. V was cut by 8 bases and J by 5 bases, with 10 bases left in between. The time point: after trial treatment. Indicated treatment: LDRT plus nivolumab, ipilimumab, low-dose cyclophosphamide and aspirin (RACIN trial). Low-dose radiotherapy, low-dose cyclophosphamide, aspirin, ipilimumab and nivolumab were all given to the donors. As a condition of eligibility, patients had advanced solid tumors lacking tumor-infiltrating lymphocytes. TRAV- and TRBV-specific primers primed first-strand cDNA, covering alpha and beta chains. The TCRs were subjected to amplification over approximately 19 PCR cycles employing a constant-region primer in conjunction with a V-primer adapter. After the mRNA was isolated, it was amplified using in vitro transcription. TCRdb re-called the reads with MiXCR, one entry per CDR3 protein. The sample carries 95,000 to 100,000 distinct CDR3 sequences, 20% recorded once.

This TCR was sampled from a male donor with prostate cancer. The rearrangement links TRBV5-3 to TRBJ2-5; D is perhaps TRBD1 or TRBD2 (5 bases each). Being an ORF, TRBV5-3 has a function that is uncertain. The sequenced sample was PBMCs, obtained after low-dose radiotherapy plus immunotherapy. The CDR3 DNA reads as TGTGCCAGCAGTGGGGGTGAGACCCAGTACTCC. Encoded protein: CASSGGETQYS.